The 7 T cell receptor beta chains in this list originate from one sample, sequenced in a study of T cells in women clearing cervical HPV infection. Some clones are missing from TCRdb's copy, which holds only in-frame ones; the method was immunoSEQ multiplex PCR. In all, the sample yields 25,000 or so clones. The sequencing sample was made of blood buffy coat. The origin of the receptors is a woman aged 18-69 years with a cervical HPV16 infection that either progressed to CIN3+ or cleared (not recorded which).

With regard to this clone: The read finishes 3 residues shy of the CDR3 end, and the germline J gene is used to complete it. The V gene is TRBV2, the J gene TRBJ1-1, with TRBD1 matching over 7 bases. This CDR3 has 13 amino acids. CDR1 is SNHLY, CDR2 FYNNEI, per germline. V trimming: 7 bases; J trimming: 5 bases; junction bases outside the gene matches: 7. CDR3 sequence: CASMGTVKTEAFF. The sequenced CDR3 bases are TGTGCCAGCATGGGGACAGTAAAAACTGAA.

As to this clone: With the read ending 3 residues before the CDR3 end, the germline J gene is used to fill in that end. This chain joins TRBV2 and TRBJ1-2; TRBD1 matches at 8 bases. The germline CDR1 and CDR2 sequences are SNHLY and FYNNEI. The CDR3 extends over 14 amino acids. The CDR3 region is CASSVQQGGTGYTF. Incomplete CDR3 DNA: TGTGCCAGCAGTGTCCAACAGGGGGGGACGGGC. The full variable domain, with the rest looked up from reference TRBV2 and TRBJ1-2, is EPEVTQTPSHQVTQMGQEVILRCVPISNHLYFYWYRQILGQKVEFLVSFYNNEISEKSEIFDDQFSVERPDGSNFTLKIRSTKLEDSAMYFCASSVQQGGTGYTFGSGTRLTVV.

Concerning this clone itself: The read ends 3 residues early relative to the CDR3; the germline J gene fills the gap. The chain carries TRBV5-1 and TRBJ2-1; 14 nucleotides agree with TRBD2. V was pared by 4 bases and J by 5 bases, with 5 bases of the junction left unmatched. The CDR3 is made up of 16 amino acids. Germline V gene sequence: CDR1 SGHRS, CDR2 YFSETQ. The sequenced CDR3 bases are TGCGCCAGCAGCACGGGACTAGCGGGGGTAAACAATGAG. This codes for CASSTGLAGVNNE. In full, the CDR3 is CASSTGLAGVNNEQFF.

As regards this clone: The missing CDR3 end, 3 residues past where the read stops, is filled in from the germline J gene. The gene calls are TRBV11-2 and TRBJ2-7; unclear D gene. Trimming pared 4 bases from V and 2 bases from J, leaving 12 bases between. Germline loops: CDR1 SGHAT, CDR2 FQNNGV. The CDR3 contains 14 residues. The DNA read from the CDR3 is TGTGCCAGCAGCTCGTCCGGGTTCCCCTACGAG. It specifies CASSSSGFPYE. The CDR3 in its entirety is CASSSSGFPYEQYF.

As regards this clone: The CDR3 is cut off 3 residues early in the read; its end comes from the germline J gene. The genes are TRBV29-1 and TRBJ1-1; D perhaps matches TRBD1 (6 bases). Trimming stripped 8 bases from V and 0 bases from J, with 13 bases between. CDR3 length: 13 residues. Per germline, CDR1 SQVTM and CDR2 ANQGSEA. CDR3 DNA (partial): TGCAGCACCTCGCAGGGGATGAACACTGAA. Translated: CSTSQGMNTE. The complete CDR3 reads CSTSQGMNTEAFF. The full variable domain, rest sourced from reference TRBV29-1 and TRBJ1-1, is SAVISQKPSRDICQRGTSLTIQCQVDSQVTMMFWYRQQPGQSLTLIATANQGSEATYESGFVIDKFPISRPNLTFSTLTVSNMSPEDSSIYLCSTSQGMNTEAFFGQGTRLTVV.

Regarding this clone: The read ends 3 residues before the CDR3 terminus; that terminus is restored from the germline J gene. The rearrangement uses TRBV7-9 and TRBJ1-4; the D is unclear. CDR1 is SEHNR and CDR2 is FQNEAQ in the germline V gene (reference sequence). The V gene lost 5 bases and the J gene lost 8 bases, with 15 bases spanning the gap. This CDR3 has 14 residues. The DNA read from the CDR3 is TGTGCCAGCAGCCTTCGAAGTGAAGGGGAAAAA. Residues: CASSLRSEGEK. The entire CDR3 protein reads CASSLRSEGEKLFF.

Remarks on this clone: The read ends 3 residues before the CDR3 terminus; that terminus is restored from the germline J gene. V and J are TRBV5-3 and TRBJ1-2; TRBD1 matches at 10 bases. TRBV5-3 is labeled an ORF, and its function is uncertain. V dropped 4 bases and J dropped 1; count of bases not matched to a gene: 16. The length of the CDR3 is 19 residues. CDR3 DNA (partial): TGTGCCAGAAGCACCCAGGGACAGGGGTGCGGGGGAGGTAACTATGGC. Its protein product is CARSTQGQGCGGGNYG. The full-length CDR3 reads as CARSTQGQGCGGGNYGYTF.